The TCR beta chain described here comes from a study of Graves' ophthalmopathy and Graves' hyperthyroidism. CDR3 length: 16 amino acids. Trimming removed 2 bases from V and 3 bases from J; junction bases left unmatched: 11. From germline, CDR1 is SGDLS and CDR2 YYNGEE. This clonotype was detected ten times or more. Its matching antigen is unknown. From RNA, the CDR3 regions of TCR beta chains were amplified and sequenced. HTBI-primed first-round RT-PCR preceded second-round multiplex PCR. TCRdb redid the calling of the multiplex PCR reads with MiXCR, one entry per CDR3 protein. Of some 360,000 distinct CDR3 sequences in the sample, about 15% were seen once. Absence of ophthalmopathy within 18 months of follow-up defined stable hyperthyroidism. Recruitment covered hyperthyroidism patients aged 18 to 65 whose new diagnosis was of under 2 months' duration. Exclusion covered patients with other autoimmune diseases or uncontrolled infections (as well as pregnancy or lactation).

Study-level findings and limits: Most clonotypes expanded in thyroid above 0.001 frequency were present in blood too.

The sample comprised peripheral blood. V gene TRBV9 combines with J gene TRBJ2-7; 7 nucleotides align to TRBD1. The receptor was derived from an adult woman with stable Graves' hyperthyroidism. CDR3 amino acids: CASSVSSTGALYEQYF. Here the CDR3 DNA reads TGTGCCAGCAGCGTTTCAAGTACAGGGGCCCTCTACGAGCAGTACTTC.